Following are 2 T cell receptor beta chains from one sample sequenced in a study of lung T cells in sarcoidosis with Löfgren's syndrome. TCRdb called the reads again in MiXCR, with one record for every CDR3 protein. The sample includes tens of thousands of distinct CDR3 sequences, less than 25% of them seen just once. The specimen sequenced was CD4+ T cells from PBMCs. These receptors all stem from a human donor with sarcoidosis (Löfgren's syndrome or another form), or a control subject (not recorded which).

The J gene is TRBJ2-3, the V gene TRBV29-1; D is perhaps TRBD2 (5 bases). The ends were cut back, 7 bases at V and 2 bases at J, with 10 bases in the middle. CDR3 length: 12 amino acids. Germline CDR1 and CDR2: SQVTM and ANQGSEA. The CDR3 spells CSAVTITDTQYF. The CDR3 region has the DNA TGCAGCGCTGTGACTATCACAGATACGCAGTATTTT.

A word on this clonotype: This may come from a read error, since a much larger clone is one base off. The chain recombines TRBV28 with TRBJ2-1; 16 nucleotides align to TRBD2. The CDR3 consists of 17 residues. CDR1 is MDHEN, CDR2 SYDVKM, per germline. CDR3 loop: CTSSFRGLAGGYNEQFF. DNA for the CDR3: TGTACCAGCAGCTTCCGGGGACTAGCGGGAGGGTACAATGAGCAGTTCTTC.